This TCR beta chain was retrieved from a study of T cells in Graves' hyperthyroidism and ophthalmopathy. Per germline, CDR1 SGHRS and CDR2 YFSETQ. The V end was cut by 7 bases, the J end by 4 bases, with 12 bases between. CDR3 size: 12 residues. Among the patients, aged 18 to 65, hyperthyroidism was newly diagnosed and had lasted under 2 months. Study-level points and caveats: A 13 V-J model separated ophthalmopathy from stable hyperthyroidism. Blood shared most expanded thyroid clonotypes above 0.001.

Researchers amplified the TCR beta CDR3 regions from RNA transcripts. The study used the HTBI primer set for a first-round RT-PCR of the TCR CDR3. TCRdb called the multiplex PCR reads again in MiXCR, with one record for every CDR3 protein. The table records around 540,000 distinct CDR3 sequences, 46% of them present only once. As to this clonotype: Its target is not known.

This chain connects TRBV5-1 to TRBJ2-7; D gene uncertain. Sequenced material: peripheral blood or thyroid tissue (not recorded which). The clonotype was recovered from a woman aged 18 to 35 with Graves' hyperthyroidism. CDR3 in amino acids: CASSEVGYEQYF. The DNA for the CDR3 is TGCGCCAGCTCCGAGGTGGGATACGAGCAGTACTTC.